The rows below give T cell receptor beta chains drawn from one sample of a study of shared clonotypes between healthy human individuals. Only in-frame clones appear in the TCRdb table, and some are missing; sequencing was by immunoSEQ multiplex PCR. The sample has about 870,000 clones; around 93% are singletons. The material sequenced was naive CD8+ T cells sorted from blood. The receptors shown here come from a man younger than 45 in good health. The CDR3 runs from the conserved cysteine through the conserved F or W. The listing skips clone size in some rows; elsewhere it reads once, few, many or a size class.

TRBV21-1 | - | CASSPLPGVREQYF
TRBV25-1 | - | CASSVNGFYEQYF
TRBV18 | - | CASSLLSGSSYNEQFF
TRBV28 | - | CASRLSRTDRSSYEQYF
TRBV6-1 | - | CASRPGAMNTEAFF
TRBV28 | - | CASTRIRDRVTYEQYF
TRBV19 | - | CASSTSAGSSYNEQFF
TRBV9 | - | CASSATGTDGEKLFF
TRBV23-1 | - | CASSHPQGGWNEQFF
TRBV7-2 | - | CASSLGGAGYMNTEAFF
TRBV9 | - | CASSVANPGEYGYTF
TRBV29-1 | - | CSVEGTRTGSYNEQFF
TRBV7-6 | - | CASSAGLAETYEQYF
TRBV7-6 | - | CASSFGELPYNEQFF
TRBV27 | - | CASSPFIVGEQYF
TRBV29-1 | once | CSVGHYNEQFF
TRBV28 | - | CASSSGLAGYSSTDTQYF
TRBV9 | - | CASSVVWTANTGELFF
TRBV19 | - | CASSIYSGTGELFF
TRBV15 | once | CATSFPGAGNEQYF
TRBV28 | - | CASSLRPRTENNQPQHF
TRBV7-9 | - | CASTAGWAPTGETQYF
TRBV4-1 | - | CASSQDWTGAGQPQHF
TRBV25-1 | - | CASSRTVGGTYNEQFF
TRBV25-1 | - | CASSVAAGDEFF
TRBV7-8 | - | CASSGWGGQIYEQYF
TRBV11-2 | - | CASSSPASGSHTDTQYF
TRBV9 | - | CASSVGISNTGELFF
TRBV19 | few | CASRAQGGNQPQHF
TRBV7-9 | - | CASSSDQGSGNTIYF
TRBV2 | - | CASSETGLEETQYF
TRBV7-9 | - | CASSLRTYEQYF
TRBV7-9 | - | CASSRSGDEQFF
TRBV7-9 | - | CASSLGGSDTQYF
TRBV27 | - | CASSWTGFHEQYF
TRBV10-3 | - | CAILGGTEQYF
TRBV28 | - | CASSLQGTSYNEQFF
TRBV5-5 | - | CASSLAGTPTMNTEAFF
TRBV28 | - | CASSSLGGTGYTF
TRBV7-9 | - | CASSLFGTGGLGETQYF
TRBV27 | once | CASGRPNQPQHF
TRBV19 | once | CASSVSVGQRNQPQHF
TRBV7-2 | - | CASSFLAPSTDTQYF
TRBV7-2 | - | CASSFHLGGNQPQHF
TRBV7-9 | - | CASSLPRAISYEQYF
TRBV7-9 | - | CASSLTSGRYEQYF
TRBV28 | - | CASSSWGGELFF
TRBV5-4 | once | CASSGGQTNTEAFF
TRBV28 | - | CASNDRDVYGGTEAFF
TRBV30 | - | CAWRVQSHEIAGGNEQFF
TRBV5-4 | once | CASSTKLAEGVGELFF
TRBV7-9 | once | CASSLSGRYFYNEQFF
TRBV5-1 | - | CASSYSGQESGELFF
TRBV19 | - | CASSRYREVGYGYTF